This T cell receptor (beta chain) was obtained from a study of OX40 agonist ivuxolimab in advanced cancers. Study at large: Patients undergoing dose escalation presented with hepatocellular carcinoma, melanoma, renal cell or head and neck cancer. Patients were about 83% male with ages about 23 to 90, mean approximately 58.

General study points: Some patients without response likewise showed low normalized clonal expansion. Averaged across samples, CD8+ T cells carried more expanded clones than CD4+ did.

Germline CDR1 is SGHDT and CDR2 is YYEEEE. Trimming left V 6 bases short and J 2 bases short, with 8 bases between. This CDR3 contains 12 residues. The repertoire was sequenced with immunoSEQ multiplex PCR; TCRdb's copy has only in-frame clones and lacks some. The table lists about 49,000 clones, about 85% of them singletons, with 20% in the top ten. Turning to this clone: Its antigen is not known.

The V and J genes are TRBV5-6 and TRBJ1-1; D call uncertain. This TCR came from an adult with an advanced solid tumor such as melanoma, head and neck, liver or kidney cancer. The sequenced sample was CD4+ or CD8+ T cells sorted from blood, obtained in a trial of the OX40 agonist ivuxolimab. The DNA of the CDR3 is TGTGCCAGCACCCTTAGAAACACTGAAGCTTTCTTT. Protein product: CASTLRNTEAFF.